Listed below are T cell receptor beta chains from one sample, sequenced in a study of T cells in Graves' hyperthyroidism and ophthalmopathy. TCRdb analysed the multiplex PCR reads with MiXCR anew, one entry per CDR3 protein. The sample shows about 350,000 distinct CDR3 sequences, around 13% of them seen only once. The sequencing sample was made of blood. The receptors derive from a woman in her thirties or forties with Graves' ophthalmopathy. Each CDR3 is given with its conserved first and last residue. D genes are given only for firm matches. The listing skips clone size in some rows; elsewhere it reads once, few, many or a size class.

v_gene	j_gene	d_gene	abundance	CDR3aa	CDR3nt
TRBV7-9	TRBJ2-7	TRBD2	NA	CASSFAGGRINGEQYF	TGTGCCAGCAGCTTCGCGGGGGGGCGTATTAACGGGGAGCAGTACTTC
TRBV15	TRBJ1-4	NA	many	CATSTIQDGSEKLFF	TGTGCCACCAGCACGATACAGGATGGGAGTGAAAAACTGTTTTTT
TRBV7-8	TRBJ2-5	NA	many	CASSQYSEGETQYF	TGTGCCAGCAGTCAGTACTCGGAGGGAGAGACCCAGTACTTC
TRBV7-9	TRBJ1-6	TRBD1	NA	CASSFDGNRGGSPLHF	TGTGCCAGCAGCTTTGACGGGAACAGGGGAGGGTCACCCCTCCACTTT
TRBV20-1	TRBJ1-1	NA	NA	CSASAGPGAFF	TGCAGTGCTTCGGCAGGTCCTGGGGCTTTCTTT
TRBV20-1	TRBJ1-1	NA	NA	CSARGVWGNGEAFF	TGCAGTGCACGGGGGGTCTGGGGGAATGGTGAAGCTTTCTTT
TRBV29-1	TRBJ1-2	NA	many	CSVVKGLGGYTF	TGCAGCGTTGTAAAGGGTCTAGGAGGCTACACCTTC
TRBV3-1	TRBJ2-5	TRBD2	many	CASSQDPGGSETQYF	TGTGCCAGCAGCCAAGATCCGGGAGGTTCGGAGACCCAGTACTTC
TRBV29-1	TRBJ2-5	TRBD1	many	CSVPTGGQETQYF	TGCAGCGTCCCGACAGGGGGCCAAGAGACCCAGTACTTC
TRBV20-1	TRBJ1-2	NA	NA	CSASPSPTGRGGGYTF	TGCAGTGCTAGCCCCTCCCCTACAGGTCGGGGTGGTGGCTACACCTTC
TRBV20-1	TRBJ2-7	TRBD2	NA	CSARGLANDYEQYF	TGCAGTGCTAGGGGACTAGCTAACGACTACGAGCAGTACTTC
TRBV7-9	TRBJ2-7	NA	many	CASSNHRTDSYEQYF	TGTGCCAGCAGCAACCACCGGACAGACTCCTACGAGCAGTACTTC
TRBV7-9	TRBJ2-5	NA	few	CASSPTGREKTQYF	TGTGCCAGCAGCCCCACAGGGAGGGAAAAGACCCAGTACTTC
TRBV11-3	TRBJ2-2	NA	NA	CASSYLPGTIVSGELFF	TGTGCCAGCAGCTATCTACCGGGGACAATTGTATCCGGGGAGCTGTTTTTT
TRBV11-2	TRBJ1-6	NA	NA	CASSLAYNSPLHF	TGTGCCAGCAGCTTAGCTTATAATTCACCCCTCCACTTT
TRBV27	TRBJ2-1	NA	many	CASRPQGDNEQFF	TGTGCCAGCCGCCCACAGGGAGATAATGAGCAGTTCTTC
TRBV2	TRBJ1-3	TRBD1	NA	CASSGRQGDSGNTIYF	TGTGCCAGCAGTGGTCGACAGGGGGACTCTGGAAACACCATATATTTT
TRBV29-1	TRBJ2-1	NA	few	CSVEDPNGRAGGEQFF	TGCAGCGTTGAAGACCCGAACGGACGGGCCGGCGGTGAGCAGTTCTTC
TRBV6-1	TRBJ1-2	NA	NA	CASSNLRERLYGYTF	TGTGCCAGCAGCAACCTCAGGGAGCGCCTCTATGGCTACACCTTC
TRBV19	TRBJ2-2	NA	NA	CVSSPWTGPGELFF	TGTGTCAGTAGTCCATGGACTGGCCCCGGGGAGCTGTTTTTT
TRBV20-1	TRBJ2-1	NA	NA	CSAGLGEQFF	TGCAGTGCTGGCTTGGGGGAGCAGTTCTTC
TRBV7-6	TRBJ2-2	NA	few	CASSLGGTETTGELFF	TGTGCCAGCAGCTTAGGGGGTACAGAGACCACCGGGGAGCTGTTTTTT
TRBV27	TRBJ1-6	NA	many	CASSLSERGSYNSPLHF	TGTGCCAGCAGTTTATCTGAAAGGGGCTCCTATAATTCACCCCTCCACTTT
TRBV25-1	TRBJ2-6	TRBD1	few	CASSSPTGSSGANVLTF	TGTGCCAGCAGTTCCCCGACAGGGAGCTCTGGGGCCAACGTCCTGACTTTC
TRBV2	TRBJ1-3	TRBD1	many	CASSDPRTGASGNTIYF	TGTGCCAGCAGTGATCCACGGACAGGGGCTTCTGGAAACACCATATATTTT
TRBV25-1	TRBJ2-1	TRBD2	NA	CASSERGREPYNEQFF	TGTGCCAGCAGTGAAAGAGGGCGGGAGCCTTACAATGAGCAGTTCTTC
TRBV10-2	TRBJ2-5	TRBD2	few	CASSESRSSGIAGGETQYF	TGCGCCAGCAGTGAGAGTCGGTCATCCGGTATAGCGGGAGGAGAGACCCAGTACTTC
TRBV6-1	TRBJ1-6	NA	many	CASSYAQANSPLHF	TGTGCCAGCAGTTACGCCCAGGCTAATTCACCCCTCCACTTT
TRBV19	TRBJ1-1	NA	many	CASSYLEGNAFF	TGTGCCAGTAGTTACTTGGAGGGTAACGCTTTCTTT
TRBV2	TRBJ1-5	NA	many	CASSAGSSNQPQHF	TGTGCCAGCAGTGCAGGGTCCAGCAATCAGCCCCAGCATTTT
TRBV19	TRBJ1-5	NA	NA	CASSIGDQPQHF	TGTGCCAGTAGTATAGGGGATCAGCCCCAGCATTTT
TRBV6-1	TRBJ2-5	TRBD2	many	CASRAGTGRGETQYF	TGTGCCAGCAGAGCGGGGACGGGCCGCGGAGAGACCCAGTACTTC
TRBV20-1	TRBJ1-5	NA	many	CSASGRWGIGQPQHF	TGCAGTGCTAGCGGTAGATGGGGGATAGGCCAGCCCCAGCATTTT
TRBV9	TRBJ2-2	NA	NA	CASSDPLGTGELFF	TGTGCCAGCTCGGACCCCCTGGGCACCGGGGAGCTGTTTTTT
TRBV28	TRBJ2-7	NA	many	CASSLFGGAFEQYF	TGTGCCAGCAGTTTATTCGGTGGGGCCTTCGAGCAGTACTTC
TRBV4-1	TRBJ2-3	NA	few	CASSKYSSGVGGAYTQYF	TGCGCCAGCAGCAAGTACTCTAGCGGCGTGGGGGGGGCCTATACGCAGTATTTT
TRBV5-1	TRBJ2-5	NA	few	CASSLAKETQYF	TGCGCCAGCAGCTTGGCCAAAGAGACCCAGTACTTC